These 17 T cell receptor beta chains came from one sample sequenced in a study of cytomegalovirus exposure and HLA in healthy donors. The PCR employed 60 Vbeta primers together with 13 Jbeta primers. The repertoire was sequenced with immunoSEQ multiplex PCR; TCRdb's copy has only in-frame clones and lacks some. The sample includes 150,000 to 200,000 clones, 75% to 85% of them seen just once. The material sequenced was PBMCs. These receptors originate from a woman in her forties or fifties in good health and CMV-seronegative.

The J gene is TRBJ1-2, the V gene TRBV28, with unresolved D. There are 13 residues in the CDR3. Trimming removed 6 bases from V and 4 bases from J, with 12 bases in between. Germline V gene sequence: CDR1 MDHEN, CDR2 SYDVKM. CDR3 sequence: CASSDPPGYGYTF. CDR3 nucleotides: TGTGCCAGCAGCGATCCCCCAGGCTATGGCTACACCTTC.

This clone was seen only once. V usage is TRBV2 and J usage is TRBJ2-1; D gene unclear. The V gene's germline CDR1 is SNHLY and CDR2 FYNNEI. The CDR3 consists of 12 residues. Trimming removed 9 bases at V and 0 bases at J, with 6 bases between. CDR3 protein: CASRGSYNEQFF. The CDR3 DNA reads TGTGCCAGTCGCGGCTCCTACAATGAGCAGTTCTTC. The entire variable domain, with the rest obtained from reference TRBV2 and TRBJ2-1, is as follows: EPEVTQTPSHQVTQMGQEVILRCVPISNHLYFYWYRQILGQKVEFLVSFYNNEISEKSEIFDDQFSVERPDGSNFTLKIRSTKLEDSAMYFCASRGSYNEQFFGPGTRLTVL.

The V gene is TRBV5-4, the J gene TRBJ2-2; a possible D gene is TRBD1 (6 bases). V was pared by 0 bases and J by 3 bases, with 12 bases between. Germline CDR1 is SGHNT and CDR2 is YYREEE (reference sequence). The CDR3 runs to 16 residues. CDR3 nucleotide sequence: TGTGCCAGCAGCTTGGCTAATTACAGGGACACCGGGGAGCTGTTTTTT. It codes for CASSLANYRDTGELFF.

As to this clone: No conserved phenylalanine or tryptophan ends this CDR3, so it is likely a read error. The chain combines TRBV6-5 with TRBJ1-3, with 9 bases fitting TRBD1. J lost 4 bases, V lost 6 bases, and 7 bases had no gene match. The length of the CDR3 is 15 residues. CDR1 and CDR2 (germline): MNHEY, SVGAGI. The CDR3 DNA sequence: TGTGCCAGCAGGAACAGGGGGCGTATCGGAAACACCATATATTCT. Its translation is CASRNRGRIGNTIYS.

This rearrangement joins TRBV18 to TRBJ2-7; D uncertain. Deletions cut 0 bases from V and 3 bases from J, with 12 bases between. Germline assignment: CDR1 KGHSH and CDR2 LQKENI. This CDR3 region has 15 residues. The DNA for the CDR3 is TGTGCCAGCTCACCACCGGAGTCGTTGAGCTACGAGCAGTACTTC. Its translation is CASSPPESLSYEQYF. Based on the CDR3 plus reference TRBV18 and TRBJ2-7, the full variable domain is NAGVMQNPRHLVRRRGQEARLRCSPMKGHSHVYWYRQLPEEGLKFMVYLQKENIIDESGMPKERFSAEFPKEGPSILRIQQVVRGDSAAYFCASSPPESLSYEQYFGPGTRLTVT.

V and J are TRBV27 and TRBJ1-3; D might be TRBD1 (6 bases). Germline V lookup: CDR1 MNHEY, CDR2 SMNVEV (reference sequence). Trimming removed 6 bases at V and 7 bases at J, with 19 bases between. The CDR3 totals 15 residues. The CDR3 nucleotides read TGTGCCAGCAGACCGGGGCCTGGCGGGGGCAACACCATATATTTT. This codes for CASRPGPGGGNTIYF.

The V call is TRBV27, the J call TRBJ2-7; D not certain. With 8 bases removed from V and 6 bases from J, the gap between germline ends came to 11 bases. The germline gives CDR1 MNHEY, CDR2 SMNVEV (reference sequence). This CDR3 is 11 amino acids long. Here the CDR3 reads CASERYGEQYF. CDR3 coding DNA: TGTGCCAGCGAGAGGTACGGCGAGCAGTACTTC.

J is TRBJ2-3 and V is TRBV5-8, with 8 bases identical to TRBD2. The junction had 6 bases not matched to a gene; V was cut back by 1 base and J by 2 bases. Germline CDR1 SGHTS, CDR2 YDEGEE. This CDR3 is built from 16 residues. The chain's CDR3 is CASSLQGTRSTDTQYF. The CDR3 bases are TGTGCCAGCAGCTTGCAGGGGACTAGGTCCACAGATACGCAGTATTTT.

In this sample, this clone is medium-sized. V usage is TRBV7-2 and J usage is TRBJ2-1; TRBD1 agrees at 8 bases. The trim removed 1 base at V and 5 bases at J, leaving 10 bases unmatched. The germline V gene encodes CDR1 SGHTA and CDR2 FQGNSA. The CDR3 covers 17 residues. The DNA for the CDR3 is TGTGCCAGCAGCTTAGTCTACAGGGGGGATCGGGACAATGAGCAGTTCTTC. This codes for CASSLVYRGDRDNEQFF.

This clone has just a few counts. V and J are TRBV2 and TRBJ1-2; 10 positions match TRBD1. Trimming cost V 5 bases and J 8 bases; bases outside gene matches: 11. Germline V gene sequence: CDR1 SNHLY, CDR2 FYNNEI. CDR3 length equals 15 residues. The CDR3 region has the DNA TGTGCCAGCAGTCCCGGGACAGGGGATTTCGGCGGCTACACCTTC. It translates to CASSPGTGDFGGYTF.

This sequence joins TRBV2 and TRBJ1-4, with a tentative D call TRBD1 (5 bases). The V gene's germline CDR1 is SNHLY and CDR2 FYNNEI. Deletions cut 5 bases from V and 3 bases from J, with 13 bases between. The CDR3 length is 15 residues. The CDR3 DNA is TGTGCCAGCAGTAACCAGGGTAACGCTAATGAAAAACTGTTTTTT. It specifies CASSNQGNANEKLFF.

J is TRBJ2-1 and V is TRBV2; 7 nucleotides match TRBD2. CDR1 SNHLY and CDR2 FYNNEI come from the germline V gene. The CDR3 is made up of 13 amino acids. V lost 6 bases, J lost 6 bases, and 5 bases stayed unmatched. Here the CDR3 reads CASRLTSANEQFF. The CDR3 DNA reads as TGTGCCAGCAGGCTCACTAGCGCCAATGAGCAGTTCTTC.

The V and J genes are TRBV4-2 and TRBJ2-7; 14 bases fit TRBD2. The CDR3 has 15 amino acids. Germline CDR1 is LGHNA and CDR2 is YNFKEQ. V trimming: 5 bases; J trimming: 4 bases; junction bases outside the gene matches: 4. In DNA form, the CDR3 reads TGTGCCAGCAGCGGGTGGACTAGCGGGAGGTACGAGCAGTACTTC. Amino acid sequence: CASSGWTSGRYEQYF.

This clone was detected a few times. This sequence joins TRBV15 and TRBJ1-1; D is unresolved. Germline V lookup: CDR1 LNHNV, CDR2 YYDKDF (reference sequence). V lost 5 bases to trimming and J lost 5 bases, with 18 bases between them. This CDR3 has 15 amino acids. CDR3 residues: CATSLKGTGRTEAFF. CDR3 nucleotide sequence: TGTGCCACCAGCCTAAAGGGTACGGGAAGGACTGAAGCTTTCTTT.

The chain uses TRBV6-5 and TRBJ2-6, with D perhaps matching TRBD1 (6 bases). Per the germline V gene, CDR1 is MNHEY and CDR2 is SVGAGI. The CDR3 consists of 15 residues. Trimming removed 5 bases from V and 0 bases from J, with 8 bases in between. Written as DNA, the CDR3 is TGTGCCAGCAGTGCAGGGGACTCTGGGGCCAACGTCCTGACTTTC. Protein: CASSAGDSGANVLTF.

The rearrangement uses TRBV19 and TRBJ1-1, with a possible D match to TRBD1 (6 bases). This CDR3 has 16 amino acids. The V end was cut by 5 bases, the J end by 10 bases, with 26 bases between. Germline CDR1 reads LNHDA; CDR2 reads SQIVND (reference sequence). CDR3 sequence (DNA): TGTGCCAGTAGTCCAAATCTGGGACAACCACTCGGTGGAGCTTTCTTT. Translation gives CASSPNLGQPLGGAFF.

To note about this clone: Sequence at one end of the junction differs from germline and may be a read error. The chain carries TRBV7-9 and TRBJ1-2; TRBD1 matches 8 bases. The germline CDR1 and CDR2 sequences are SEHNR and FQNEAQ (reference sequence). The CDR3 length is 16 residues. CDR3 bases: TGTTCCAGCAGCTTACCCATCTCCAGGGGGCAACGTGGCTACACCTTC. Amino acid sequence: CSSSLPISRGQRGYTF.